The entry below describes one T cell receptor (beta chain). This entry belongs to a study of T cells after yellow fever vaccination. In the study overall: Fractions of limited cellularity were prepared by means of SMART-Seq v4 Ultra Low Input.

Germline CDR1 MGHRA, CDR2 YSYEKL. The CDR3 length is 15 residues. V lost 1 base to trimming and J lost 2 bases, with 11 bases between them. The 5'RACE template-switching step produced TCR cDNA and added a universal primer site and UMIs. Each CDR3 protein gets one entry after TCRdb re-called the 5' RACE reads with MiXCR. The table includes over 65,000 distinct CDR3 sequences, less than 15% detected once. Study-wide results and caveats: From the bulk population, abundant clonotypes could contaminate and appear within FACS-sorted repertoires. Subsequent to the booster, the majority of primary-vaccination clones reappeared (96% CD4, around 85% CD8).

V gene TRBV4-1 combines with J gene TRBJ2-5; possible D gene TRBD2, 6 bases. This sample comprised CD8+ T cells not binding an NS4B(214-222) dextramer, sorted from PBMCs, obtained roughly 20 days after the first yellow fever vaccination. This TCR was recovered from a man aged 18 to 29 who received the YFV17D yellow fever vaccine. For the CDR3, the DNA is TGCGCCAGCAGCCAAGGACGGGGGAGACAAGAGACCCAGTACTTC. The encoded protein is CASSQGRGRQETQYF.